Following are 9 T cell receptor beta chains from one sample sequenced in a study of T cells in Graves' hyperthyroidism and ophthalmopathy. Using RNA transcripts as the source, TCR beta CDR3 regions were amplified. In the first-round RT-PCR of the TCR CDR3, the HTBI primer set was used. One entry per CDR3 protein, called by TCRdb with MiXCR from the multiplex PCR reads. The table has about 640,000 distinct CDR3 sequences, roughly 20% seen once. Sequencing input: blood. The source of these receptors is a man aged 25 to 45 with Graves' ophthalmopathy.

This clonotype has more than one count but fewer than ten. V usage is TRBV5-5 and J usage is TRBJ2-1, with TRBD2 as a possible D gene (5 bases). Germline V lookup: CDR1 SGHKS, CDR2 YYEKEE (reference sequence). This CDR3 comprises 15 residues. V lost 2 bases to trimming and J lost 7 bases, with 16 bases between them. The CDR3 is CASSLPPDGLNEQFF. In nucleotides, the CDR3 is TGTGCCAGCAGCTTACCTCCCGACGGACTTAATGAGCAGTTCTTC.

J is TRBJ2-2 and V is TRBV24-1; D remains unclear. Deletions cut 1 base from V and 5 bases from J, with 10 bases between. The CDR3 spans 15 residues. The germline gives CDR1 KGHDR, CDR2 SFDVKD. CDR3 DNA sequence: TGTGCCACCAGTGATTTAGACGTCCCAACCGGGGAGCTGTTTTTT. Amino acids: CATSDLDVPTGELFF.

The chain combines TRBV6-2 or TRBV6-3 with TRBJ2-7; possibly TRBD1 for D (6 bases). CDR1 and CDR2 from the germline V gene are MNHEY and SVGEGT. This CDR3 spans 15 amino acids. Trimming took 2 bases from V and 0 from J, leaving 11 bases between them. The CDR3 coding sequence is TGTGCCAGCAGTTACAAGGACAGCATCTCCTACGAGCAGTACTTC. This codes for CASSYKDSISYEQYF.

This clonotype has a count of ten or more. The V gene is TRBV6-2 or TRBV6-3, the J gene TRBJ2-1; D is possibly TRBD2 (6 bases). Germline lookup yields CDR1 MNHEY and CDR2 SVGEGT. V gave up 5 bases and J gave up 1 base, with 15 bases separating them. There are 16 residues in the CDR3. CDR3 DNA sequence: TGTGCCAGCAGTCCAAGCCCAGCGGGTTCCTACAATGAGCAGTTCTTC. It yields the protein CASSPSPAGSYNEQFF.

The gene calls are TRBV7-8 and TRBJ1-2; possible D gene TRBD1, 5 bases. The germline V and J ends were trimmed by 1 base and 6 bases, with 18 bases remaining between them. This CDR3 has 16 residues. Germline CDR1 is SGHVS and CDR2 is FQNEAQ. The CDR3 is CASSLGDRAPAHGYTF. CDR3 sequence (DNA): TGTGCCAGCAGCTTAGGGGACCGGGCCCCCGCGCATGGCTACACCTTC.

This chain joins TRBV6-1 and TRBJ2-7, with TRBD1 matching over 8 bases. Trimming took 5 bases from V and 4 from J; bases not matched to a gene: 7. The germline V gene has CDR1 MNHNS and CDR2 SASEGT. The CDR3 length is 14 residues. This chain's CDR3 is CASSSGTGRYEQYF. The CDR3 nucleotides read TGTGCCAGCAGTTCCGGGACAGGACGATACGAGCAGTACTTC.

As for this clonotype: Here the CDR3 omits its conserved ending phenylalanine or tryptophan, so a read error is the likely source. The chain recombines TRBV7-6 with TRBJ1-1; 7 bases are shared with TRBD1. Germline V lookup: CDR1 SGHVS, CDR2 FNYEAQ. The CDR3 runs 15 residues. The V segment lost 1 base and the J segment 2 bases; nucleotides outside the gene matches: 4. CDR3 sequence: CASSLGQGINTEAFL. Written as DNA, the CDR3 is TGTGCCAGCAGCTTAGGACAGGGAATAAACACTGAAGCTTTCCTT.

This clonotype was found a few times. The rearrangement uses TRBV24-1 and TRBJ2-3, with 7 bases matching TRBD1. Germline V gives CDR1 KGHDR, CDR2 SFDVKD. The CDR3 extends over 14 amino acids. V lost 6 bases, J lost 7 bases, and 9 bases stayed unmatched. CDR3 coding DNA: TGTGCCACCAGTACAGGGGATCTACAATATACGCAGTATTTT. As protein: CATSTGDLQYTQYF.

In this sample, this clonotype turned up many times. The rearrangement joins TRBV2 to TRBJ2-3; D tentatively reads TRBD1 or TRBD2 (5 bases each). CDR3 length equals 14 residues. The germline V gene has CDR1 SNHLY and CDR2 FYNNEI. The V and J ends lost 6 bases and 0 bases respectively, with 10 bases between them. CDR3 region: CASRVGPSTDTQYF. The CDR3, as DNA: TGTGCCAGCAGGGTGGGACCGAGCACAGATACGCAGTATTTT.